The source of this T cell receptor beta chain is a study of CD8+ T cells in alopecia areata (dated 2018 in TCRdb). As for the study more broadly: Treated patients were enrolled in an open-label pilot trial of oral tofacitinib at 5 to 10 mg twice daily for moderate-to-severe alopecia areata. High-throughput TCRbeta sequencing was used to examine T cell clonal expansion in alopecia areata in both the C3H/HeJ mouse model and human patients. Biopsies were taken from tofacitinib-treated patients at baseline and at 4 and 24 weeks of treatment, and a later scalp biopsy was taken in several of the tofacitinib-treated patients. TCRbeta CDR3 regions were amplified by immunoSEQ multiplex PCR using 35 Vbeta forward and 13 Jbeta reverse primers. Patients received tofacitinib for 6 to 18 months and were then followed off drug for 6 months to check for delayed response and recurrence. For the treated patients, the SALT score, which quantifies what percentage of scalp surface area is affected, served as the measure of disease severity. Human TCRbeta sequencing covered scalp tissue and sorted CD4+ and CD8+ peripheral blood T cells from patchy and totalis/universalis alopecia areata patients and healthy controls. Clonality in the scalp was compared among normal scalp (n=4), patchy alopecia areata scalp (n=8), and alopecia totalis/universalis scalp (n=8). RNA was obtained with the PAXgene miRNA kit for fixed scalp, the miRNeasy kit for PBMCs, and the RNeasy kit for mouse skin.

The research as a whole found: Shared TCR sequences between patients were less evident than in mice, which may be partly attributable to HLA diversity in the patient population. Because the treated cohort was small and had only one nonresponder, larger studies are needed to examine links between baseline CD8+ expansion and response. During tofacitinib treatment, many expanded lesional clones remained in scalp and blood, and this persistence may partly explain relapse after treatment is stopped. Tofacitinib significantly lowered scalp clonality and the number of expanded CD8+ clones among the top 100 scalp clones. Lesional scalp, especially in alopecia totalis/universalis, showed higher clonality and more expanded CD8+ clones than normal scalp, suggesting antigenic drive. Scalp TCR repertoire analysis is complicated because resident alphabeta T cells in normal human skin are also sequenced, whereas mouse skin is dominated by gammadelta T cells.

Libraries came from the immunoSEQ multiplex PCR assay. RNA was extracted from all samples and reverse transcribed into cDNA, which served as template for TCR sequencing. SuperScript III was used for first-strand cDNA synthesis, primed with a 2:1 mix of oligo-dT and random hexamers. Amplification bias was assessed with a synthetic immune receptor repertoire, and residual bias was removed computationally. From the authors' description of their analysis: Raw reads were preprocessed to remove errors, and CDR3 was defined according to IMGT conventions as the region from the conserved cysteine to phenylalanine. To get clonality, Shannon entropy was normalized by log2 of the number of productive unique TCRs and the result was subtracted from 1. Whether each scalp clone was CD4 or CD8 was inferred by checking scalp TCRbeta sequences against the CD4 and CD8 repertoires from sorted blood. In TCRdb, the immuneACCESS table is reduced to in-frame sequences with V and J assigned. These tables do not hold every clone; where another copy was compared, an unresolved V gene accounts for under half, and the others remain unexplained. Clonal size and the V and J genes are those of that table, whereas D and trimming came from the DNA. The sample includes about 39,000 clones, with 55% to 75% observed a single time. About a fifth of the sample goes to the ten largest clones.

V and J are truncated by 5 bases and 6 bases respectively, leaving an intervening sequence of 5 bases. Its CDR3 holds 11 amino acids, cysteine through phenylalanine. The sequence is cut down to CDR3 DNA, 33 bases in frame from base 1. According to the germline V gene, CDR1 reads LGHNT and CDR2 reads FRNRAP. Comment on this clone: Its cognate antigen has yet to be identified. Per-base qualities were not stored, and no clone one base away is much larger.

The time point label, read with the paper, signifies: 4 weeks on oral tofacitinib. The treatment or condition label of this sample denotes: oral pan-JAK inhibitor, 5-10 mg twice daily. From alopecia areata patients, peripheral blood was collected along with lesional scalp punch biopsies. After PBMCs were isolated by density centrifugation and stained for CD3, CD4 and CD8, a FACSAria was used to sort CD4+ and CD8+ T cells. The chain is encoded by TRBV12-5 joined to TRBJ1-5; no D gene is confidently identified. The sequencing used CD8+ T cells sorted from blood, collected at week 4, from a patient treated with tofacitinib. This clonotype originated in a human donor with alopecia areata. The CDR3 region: CASGPPQPQHF. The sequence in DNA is TGTGCTAGTGGTCCCCCTCAGCCCCAGCATTTT.